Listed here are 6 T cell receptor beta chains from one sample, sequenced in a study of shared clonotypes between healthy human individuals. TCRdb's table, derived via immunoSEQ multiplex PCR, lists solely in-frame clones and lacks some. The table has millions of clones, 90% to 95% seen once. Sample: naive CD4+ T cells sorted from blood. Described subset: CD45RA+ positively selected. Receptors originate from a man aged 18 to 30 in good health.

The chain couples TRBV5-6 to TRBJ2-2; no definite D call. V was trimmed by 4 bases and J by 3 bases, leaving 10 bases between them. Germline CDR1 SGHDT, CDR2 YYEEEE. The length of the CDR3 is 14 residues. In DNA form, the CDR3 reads TGTGCCAGCAGCGCTGGACGGTACACCGGGGAGCTGTTTTTT. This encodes CASSAGRYTGELFF.

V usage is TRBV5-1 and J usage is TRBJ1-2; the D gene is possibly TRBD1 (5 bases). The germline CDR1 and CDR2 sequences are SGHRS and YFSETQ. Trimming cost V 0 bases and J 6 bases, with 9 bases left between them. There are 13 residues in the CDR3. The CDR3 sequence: CASSLAAGNGYTF. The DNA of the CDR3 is TGCGCCAGCAGCTTGGCGGCAGGGAATGGCTACACCTTC.

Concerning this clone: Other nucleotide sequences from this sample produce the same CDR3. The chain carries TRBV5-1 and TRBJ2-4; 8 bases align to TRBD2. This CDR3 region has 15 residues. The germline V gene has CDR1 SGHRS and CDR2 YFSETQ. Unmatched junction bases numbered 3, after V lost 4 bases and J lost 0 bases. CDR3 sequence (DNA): TGCGCCAGCAGCCCTCTAGCGGGAGCCAAAAACATTCAGTACTTC. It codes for CASSPLAGAKNIQYF.

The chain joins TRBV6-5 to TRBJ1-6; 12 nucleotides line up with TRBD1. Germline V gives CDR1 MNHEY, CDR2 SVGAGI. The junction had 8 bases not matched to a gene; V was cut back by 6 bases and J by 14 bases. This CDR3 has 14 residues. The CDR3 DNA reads TGTGCCAGCAGCTCCGGGACAGGGGGCCTTTCCCTCCACTTT. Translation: CASSSGTGGLSLHF.

Written as DNA, the CDR3 is TGTGCCAGCAGCCAAGGACGGGGGTCGGGACTAGCCACAGATACGCAGTATTTT. This encodes CASSQGRGSGLATDTQYF. V is TRBV13 and J is TRBJ2-3, with 9 bases fitting TRBD2. The germline V gene encodes CDR1 PRHDT and CDR2 FYEKMQ (reference sequence). This CDR3 has 18 residues. The V gene end was trimmed by 5 bases and the J gene end by 2 bases; junction bases not matched to a gene: 14.

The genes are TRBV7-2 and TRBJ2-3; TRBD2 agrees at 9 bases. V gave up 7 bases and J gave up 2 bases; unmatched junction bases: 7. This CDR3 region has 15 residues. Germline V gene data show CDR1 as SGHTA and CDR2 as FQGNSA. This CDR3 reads CASKASGTNTDTQYF. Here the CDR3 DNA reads TGTGCCAGCAAGGCTAGCGGGACCAACACAGATACGCAGTATTTT.